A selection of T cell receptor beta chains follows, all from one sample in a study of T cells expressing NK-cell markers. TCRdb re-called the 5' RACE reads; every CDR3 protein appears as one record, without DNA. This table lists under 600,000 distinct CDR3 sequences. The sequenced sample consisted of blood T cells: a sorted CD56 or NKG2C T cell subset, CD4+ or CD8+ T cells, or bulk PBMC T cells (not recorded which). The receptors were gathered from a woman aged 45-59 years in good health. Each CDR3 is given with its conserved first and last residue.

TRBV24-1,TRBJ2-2,CATSGYPSTGELFF
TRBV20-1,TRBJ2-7,CSASLREEQYF
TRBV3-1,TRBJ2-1,CASSLIGLADNEQFF
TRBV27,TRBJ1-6,CASSSNSGITYNSPLHF
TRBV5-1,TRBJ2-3,CASSLGTRSTDTQYF
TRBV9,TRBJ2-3,CASSVGSGSSTDTQYF
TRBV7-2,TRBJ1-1,CASTQVGSMNTEAFF
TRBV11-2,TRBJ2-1,CASSLRIFEQFF
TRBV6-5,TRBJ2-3,CASTSLDTQYF
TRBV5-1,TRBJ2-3,CASSADLPSTDTQYF
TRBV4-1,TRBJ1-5,CASSMPAAQPQHF
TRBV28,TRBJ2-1,CASSLTSGEQFF
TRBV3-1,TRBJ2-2,CASSQVAGELFF
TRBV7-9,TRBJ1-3,CASSDLGSGNTIYF
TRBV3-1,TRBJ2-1,CASSHQTGESYNEQFF
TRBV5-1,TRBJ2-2,CASSGGAEFESGELFF
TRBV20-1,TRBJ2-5,CSAPLPPGAQYF
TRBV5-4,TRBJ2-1,CASSLPTAYSYNEQFF
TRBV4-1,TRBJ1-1,CASSQRTGSFAEAFF
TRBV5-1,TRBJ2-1,CASSSGTVNEQFF
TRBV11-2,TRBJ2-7,CASSSPRLAGTLSYEQYF
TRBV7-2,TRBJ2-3,CASSLDRGLSSSTDTQYF
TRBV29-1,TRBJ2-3,CSVGQADTQYF
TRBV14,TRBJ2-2,CASSQEGLAGPILAGELFF
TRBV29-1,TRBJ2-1,CSVEIGGFVWNEQFF
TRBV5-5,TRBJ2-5,CASSTWDGGQETQYF
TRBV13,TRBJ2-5,CASSERGGQETQYF
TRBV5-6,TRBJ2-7,CASTQLGYRSNDEQYF
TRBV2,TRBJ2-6,CASTGGSGETSGANVLTF
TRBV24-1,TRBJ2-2,CATSDRAVGELFF
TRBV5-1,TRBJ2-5,CASSLGGLGQETQYF
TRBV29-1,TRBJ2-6,CSVEDGAGSGANVLTF
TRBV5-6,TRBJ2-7,CASSTTRAGTYEQYF
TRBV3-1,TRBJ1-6,CASSQDIGSPLHF
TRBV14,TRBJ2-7,CASSPGKTYEQYF
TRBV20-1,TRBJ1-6,CSARADGGRGSPLHF
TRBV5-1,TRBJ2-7,CASRLGSTYEQYF
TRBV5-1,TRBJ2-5,CASSVTGTPQETQYF
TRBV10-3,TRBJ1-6,CAISGTATGSPLHF
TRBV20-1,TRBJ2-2,CSARDQGKLAAGELFF
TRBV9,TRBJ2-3,CASSVEFALPTDTQYF
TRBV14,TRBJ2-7,CASSQDIRSGRPAQYYPTYEQYF
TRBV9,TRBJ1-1,CASSVEGLGEAFF
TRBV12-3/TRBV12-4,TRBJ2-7,CASRMGTAREQYF
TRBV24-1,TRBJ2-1,CATRQGENEQFF
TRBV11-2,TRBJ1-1,CASSNRDSFKAFF
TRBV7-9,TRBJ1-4,CASSPTEVGGRNEKLFF
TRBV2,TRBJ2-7,CASSEALAEQYF
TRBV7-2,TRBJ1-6,CASSFRTFFSPLHF
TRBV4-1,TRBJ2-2,CASSHPLGGRNTGELFF
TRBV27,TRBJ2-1,CASSLRDRLDNEQFF
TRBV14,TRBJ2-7,CASSLWGTGTYEQYF
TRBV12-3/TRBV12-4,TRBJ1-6,CASSPRQGLLHF
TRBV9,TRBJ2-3,CASSAFGHTDTQYF
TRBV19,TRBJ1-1,CASSSGGFDTEAFF
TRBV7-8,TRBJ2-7,CASSSTRQPSHEQYF
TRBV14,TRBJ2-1,CASSLNERRQFF
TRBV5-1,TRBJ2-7,CASSLHTGGGGDEQYF
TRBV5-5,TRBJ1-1,CASSLDVGGNTEAFF